This T cell receptor beta chain was identified during a study of cytomegalovirus exposure and HLA in healthy donors. Notes on this clone: The antigen is unknown.

The V and J ends lost 4 bases and 1 base, in that order; junction bases with no gene match: 4. CDR3 length: 14 amino acids. General study points: The study flagged some 170 TCR beta chains as cytomegalovirus-associated. Later examination showed HLA-associated TCR beta chains had greater clonal expansion than equally common others. A highly shared variant cluster was judged a likely technical artifact. Rarity held for most TCR sequences, but there were some public TCRs that occurred in many donors.

In the PCR, 60 Vbeta and 13 Jbeta primers were used. Data came from immunoSEQ multiplex PCR; TCRdb stores just in-frame clones and leaves some out. The sample holds 130,000 to 150,000 clones, about 78% seen once. The material sequenced was PBMCs. The chain carries TRBV23-1 and TRBJ2-7, with TRBD1 identical over 7 bases. TRBV23-1 is flagged as an ORF with uncertain function. The sequence derives from a male donor in good health and CMV-seronegative. Here the CDR3 reads CASSPRDSSYEQYF. The CDR3 nucleotides are TGCGCCAGCAGTCCTCGGGACAGTTCCTACGAGCAGTACTTC.